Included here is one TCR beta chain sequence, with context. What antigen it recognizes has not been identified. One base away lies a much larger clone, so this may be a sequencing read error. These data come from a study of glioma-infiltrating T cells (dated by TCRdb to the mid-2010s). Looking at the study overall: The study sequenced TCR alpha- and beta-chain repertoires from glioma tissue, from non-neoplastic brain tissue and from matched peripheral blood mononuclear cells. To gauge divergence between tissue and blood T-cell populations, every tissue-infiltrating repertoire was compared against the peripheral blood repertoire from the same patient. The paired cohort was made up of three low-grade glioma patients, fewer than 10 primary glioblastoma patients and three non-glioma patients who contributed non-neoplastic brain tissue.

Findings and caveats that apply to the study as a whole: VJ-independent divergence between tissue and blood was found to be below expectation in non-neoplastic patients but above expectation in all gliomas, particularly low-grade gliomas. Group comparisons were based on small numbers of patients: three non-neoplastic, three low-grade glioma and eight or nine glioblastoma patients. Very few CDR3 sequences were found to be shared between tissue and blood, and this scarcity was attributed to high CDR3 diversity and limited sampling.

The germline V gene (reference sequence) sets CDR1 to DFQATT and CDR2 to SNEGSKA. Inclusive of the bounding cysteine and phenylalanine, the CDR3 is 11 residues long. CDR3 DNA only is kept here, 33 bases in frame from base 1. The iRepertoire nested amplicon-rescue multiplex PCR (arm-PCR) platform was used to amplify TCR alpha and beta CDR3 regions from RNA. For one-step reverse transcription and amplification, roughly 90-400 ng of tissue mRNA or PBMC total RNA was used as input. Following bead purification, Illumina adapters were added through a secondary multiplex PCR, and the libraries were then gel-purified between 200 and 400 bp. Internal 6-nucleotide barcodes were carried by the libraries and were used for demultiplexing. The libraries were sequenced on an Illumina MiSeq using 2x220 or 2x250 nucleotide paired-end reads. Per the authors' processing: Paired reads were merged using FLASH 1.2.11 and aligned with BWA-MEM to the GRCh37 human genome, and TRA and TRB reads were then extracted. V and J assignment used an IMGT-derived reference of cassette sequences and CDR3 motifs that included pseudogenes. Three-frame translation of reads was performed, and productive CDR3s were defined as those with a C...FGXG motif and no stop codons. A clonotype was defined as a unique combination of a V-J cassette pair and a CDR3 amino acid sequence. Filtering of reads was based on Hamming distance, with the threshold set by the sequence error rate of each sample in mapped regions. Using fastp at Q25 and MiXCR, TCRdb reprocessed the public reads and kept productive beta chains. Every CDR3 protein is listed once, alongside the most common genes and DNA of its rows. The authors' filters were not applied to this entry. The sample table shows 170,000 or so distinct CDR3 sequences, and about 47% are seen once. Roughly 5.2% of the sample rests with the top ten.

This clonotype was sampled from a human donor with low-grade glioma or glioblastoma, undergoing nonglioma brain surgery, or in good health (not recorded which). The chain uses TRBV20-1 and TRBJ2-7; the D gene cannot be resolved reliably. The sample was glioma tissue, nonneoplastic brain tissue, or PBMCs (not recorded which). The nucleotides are TGCAGTGCTACCCTCTCCTACCAGCAGTACTTC. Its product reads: CSATLSYQQYF.